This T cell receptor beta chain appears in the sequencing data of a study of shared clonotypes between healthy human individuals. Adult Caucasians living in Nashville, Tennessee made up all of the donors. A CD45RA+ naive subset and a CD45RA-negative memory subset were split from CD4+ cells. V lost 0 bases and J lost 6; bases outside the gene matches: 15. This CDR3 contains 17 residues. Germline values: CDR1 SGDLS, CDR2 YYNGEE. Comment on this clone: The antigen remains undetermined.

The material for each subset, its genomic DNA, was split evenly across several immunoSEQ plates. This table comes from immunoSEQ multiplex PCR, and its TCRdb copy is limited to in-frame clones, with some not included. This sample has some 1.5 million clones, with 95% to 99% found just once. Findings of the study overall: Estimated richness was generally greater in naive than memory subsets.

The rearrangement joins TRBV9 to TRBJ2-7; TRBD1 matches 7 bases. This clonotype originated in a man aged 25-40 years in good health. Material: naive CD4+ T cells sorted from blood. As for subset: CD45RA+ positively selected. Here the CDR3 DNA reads TGTGCCAGCAGCGTAGAGCCGGGTAGGGGGACAGCCGCCGAGCAGTACTTC. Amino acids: CASSVEPGRGTAAEQYF.